The rows below give T cell receptor beta chains drawn from one sample of a study of cytomegalovirus exposure and HLA in healthy donors. The repertoire was sequenced with immunoSEQ multiplex PCR; TCRdb's copy has only in-frame clones and lacks some. This table holds approximately 88,000 clones, 90% to 97% found once. Material for sequencing was PBMCs. The receptors come from a woman between 18 and 29 years old in good health and CMV-seronegative. Each CDR3 is given with its conserved first and last residue. A D gene is named only where the DNA matches it firmly. Size tells how often a clone was seen (once, few, many) or the class of an expanded clone, and some rows leave it out.

TRBV11-2,.,.,TRBJ2-2,CASSLISGSGELFF,TGTGCCAGCAGCTTAATCTCAGGGTCCGGGGAGCTGTTTTTT
TRBV5-1,.,.,TRBJ1-1,CASGESFILNTEAFF,TGCGCCAGCGGTGAAAGCTTCATCCTGAACACTGAAGCTTTCTTT
TRBV14,.,.,TRBJ1-4,CASSQDTGPGMDEKLFF,TGTGCCAGCAGCCAAGATACAGGGCCGGGGATGGACGAAAAACTGTTTTTT
TRBV10-1,.,TRBD2,TRBJ2-1,CASSTGTSGRALYNEQFF,TGCGCCAGCAGTACCGGGACTAGCGGGAGGGCCCTCTACAATGAGCAGTTCTTC
TRBV5-1,.,TRBD1,TRBJ1-4,CASRQGGTGNEKLFF,TGCGCCAGCAGGCAAGGCGGGACAGGGAATGAAAAACTGTTTTTT
TRBV6-1,.,.,TRBJ2-7,CASSESGYEQYF,TGTGCCAGCAGTGAATCCGGTTACGAGCAGTACTTC
TRBV18,once,.,TRBJ1-2,CASSPRERDYTF,TGTGCCAGCTCACCCAGGGAAAGAGACTACACCTTC
TRBV13,.,.,TRBJ1-1,CASITRGTLNTEAFF,TGTGCCAGTATAACGCGGGGCACCCTGAACACTGAAGCTTTCTTT
TRBV2,.,TRBD2,TRBJ2-1,CASRGTSVRDEQFF,TGTGCCAGCAGGGGGACTAGCGTTAGGGATGAGCAGTTCTTC
TRBV5-4,.,TRBD1,TRBJ1-1,CASSSLGTDNTEAFF,TGTGCCAGCAGCTCCCTAGGGACAGATAACACTGAAGCTTTCTTT
TRBV10-2,.,.,TRBJ2-5,CASSESTGYQETQYF,TGCGCCAGCAGTGAGTCGACGGGGTACCAAGAGACCCAGTACTTC
TRBV5-1,.,.,TRBJ2-3,CASSLIPSGTDTQYF,TGCGCCAGCAGCTTAATTCCTAGCGGCACAGATACGCAGTATTTT
TRBV4-2,.,TRBD2,TRBJ2-7,CASSQGPTSGKYEQYF,TGTGCCAGCAGCCAAGGGCCGACTAGCGGGAAGTACGAGCAGTACTTC
TRBV18,.,.,TRBJ1-1,CASSPYHDMHTEAFF,TGTGCCAGCTCACCATATCATGACATGCACACTGAAGCTTTCTTT
TRBV10-3,.,.,TRBJ2-3,CATAKAEPTDTQYF,TGTGCCACAGCTAAAGCGGAACCCACAGATACGCAGTATTTT
TRBV11-3,.,.,TRBJ2-1,CASSVGQEQFF,TGTGCCAGCAGCGTAGGACAAGAGCAGTTCTTC
TRBV2,.,.,TRBJ2-1,CASGGEFIHEQFF,TGTGCCAGCGGCGGGGAATTCATCCATGAGCAGTTCTTC
TRBV5-1,.,.,TRBJ1-2,CASSLRGGYTF,TGCGCCAGCAGCTTGAGGGGTGGCTACACCTTC
TRBV19,.,.,TRBJ2-7,CASSIGTGYEQYF,TGTGCCAGTAGTATCGGCACAGGTTACGAGCAGTACTTC
TRBV6-1,.,TRBD2,TRBJ2-7,CASMEAGDSYEQYF,TGTGCCAGCATGGAGGCGGGAGACTCCTACGAGCAGTACTTC
TRBV2,once,.,TRBJ1-3,CASREGFSGNTIYF,TGTGCCAGCAGGGAGGGATTCTCTGGAAACACCATATATTTT
TRBV4-1,.,TRBD2,TRBJ2-3,CASSPQAGAFIDTQYF,TGCGCCAGCAGCCCTCAAGCGGGGGCTTTTATTGATACGCAGTATTTT
TRBV27,.,.,TRBJ2-7,CASSALPSLYEQYF,TGTGCCAGCAGTGCCCTTCCTTCCCTATACGAGCAGTACTTC
TRBV7-8,.,.,TRBJ2-7,CASSLGTLYEQYF,TGTGCCAGCAGCTTAGGGACTCTATACGAGCAGTACTTC
TRBV11-2,.,TRBD1,TRBJ1-5,CASSLGILSGGDGQPQHF,TGTGCCAGCAGCTTAGGTATATTGTCAGGGGGCGACGGCCAGCCCCAGCATTTT
TRBV2,few,.,TRBJ1-6,CASVTSRSYNSPLHF,TGTGCCAGCGTTACGTCGAGGTCCTATAATTCACCCCTCCACTTT
TRBV4-1,.,TRBD1,TRBJ2-5,CASSQGQTQETQYF,TGCGCCAGCAGCCAGGGACAGACCCAAGAGACCCAGTACTTC
TRBV14,.,.,TRBJ1-6,CASSTGESSYNSPLHF,TGTGCCAGCAGCACCGGTGAGAGCTCCTATAATTCACCCCTCCACTTT
TRBV15,.,.,TRBJ2-2,CATSRDNLETGELFF,TGTGCCACCAGCAGAGATAATTTGGAGACCGGGGAGCTGTTTTTT
TRBV10-3,.,.,TRBJ2-1,CAISESQDYNEQFF,TGTGCCATCAGTGAGTCACAGGATTACAATGAGCAGTTCTTC
TRBV5-1,.,TRBD1,TRBJ1-2,CASSLVPTGSYGYTF,TGCGCCAGCAGCTTGGTCCCGACAGGGTCCTATGGCTACACCTTC
TRBV19,.,.,TRBJ2-3,CASSIAGILTDTQYF,TGTGCCAGTAGTATAGCAGGGATCCTCACGGATACGCAGTATTTT
TRBV27,.,TRBD2,TRBJ2-5,CASSLASGLAGETQYF,TGTGCCAGCAGTTTAGCTAGCGGGCTCGCGGGAGAGACCCAGTACTTC
TRBV27,once,TRBD2,TRBJ2-2,CASSFAGGEHGELFF,TGTGCCAGCAGTTTTGCGGGGGGAGAACACGGGGAGCTGTTTTTT
TRBV5-4,.,TRBD2,TRBJ2-7,CASSDRLAVRPLAQYF,TGTGCCAGCAGCGATCGACTAGCGGTAAGACCTCTGGCGCAGTACTTC
TRBV4-1,.,TRBD2,TRBJ2-1,CASSPQTSGRGNEQFF,TGCGCCAGCAGCCCCCAGACTAGCGGGAGAGGGAATGAGCAGTTCTTC
TRBV19,.,TRBD1,TRBJ1-5,CASSGRGQGDNQPQHF,TGTGCCAGTAGTGGACGAGGACAGGGGGACAATCAGCCCCAGCATTTT
TRBV10-3,.,TRBD1,TRBJ1-2,CAITGTGIYGYTF,TGTGCCATCACCGGGACAGGGATCTATGGCTACACCTTC
TRBV27,.,TRBD1,TRBJ2-3,CASSSGQADTQYF,TGTGCCAGCAGTTCTGGACAGGCGGATACGCAGTATTTT
TRBV6-1,.,.,TRBJ1-1,CASSFTGKNTEAFF,TGTGCCAGCAGCTTTACGGGGAAGAACACTGAAGCTTTCTTT
TRBV14,.,TRBD1,TRBJ1-1,CASSPDRGIGAFF,TGTGCCAGCAGCCCGGACAGGGGTATAGGAGCTTTCTTT
TRBV19,.,.,TRBJ1-2,CASSIPSPYGYTF,TGTGCCAGTAGTATACCCTCCCCCTATGGCTACACCTTC
TRBV15,.,.,TRBJ2-7,CATSREGMSSYEQYF,TGTGCCACCAGCAGAGAGGGCATGAGCTCCTACGAGCAGTACTTC
TRBV2,.,.,TRBJ1-2,CASSEEGTGDAYTF,TGTGCCAGCAGTGAAGAGGGGACGGGGGATGCCTACACCTTC
TRBV14,.,TRBD2,TRBJ2-2,CASSQDRISGRKGGELFF,TGTGCCAGCAGCCAAGATCGTATTAGCGGGAGAAAGGGCGGGGAGCTGTTTTTT
TRBV4-1,.,.,TRBJ1-2,CASSRLPGEPYGYTF,TGCGCCAGCAGCCGGCTCCCAGGGGAACCGTATGGCTACACCTTC
TRBV4-1,once,.,TRBJ2-7,CASSHAQEAHEQYF,TGCGCCAGCAGCCATGCCCAGGAGGCCCACGAGCAGTACTTC
TRBV7-8,once,TRBD2,TRBJ2-6,CASSSRPASGRDPSSGANVLTF,TGTGCCAGCAGCTCCCGGCCCGCTAGCGGGAGGGACCCCAGCTCTGGGGCCAACGTCCTGACTTTC
TRBV12-2,.,.,TRBJ2-7,CASRLARYASGRHSYEQYF,TGTGCAAGTCGCTTAGCGCGGTATGCTAGCGGGAGGCACTCCTACGAGCAGTACTTC
TRBV6-6,.,.,TRBJ1-5,CASGRGVGVAQHF,TGTGCCAGCGGCCGAGGCGTAGGGGTTGCCCAGCATTTT
TRBV10-2,.,TRBD1,TRBJ2-3,CARGKGGLTDTQYF,TGCGCCAGGGGGAAAGGGGGCTTAACAGATACGCAGTATTTT
TRBV10-1,.,TRBD1,TRBJ2-7,CASSVGTQGEQYF,TGCGCCAGCAGTGTCGGTACACAGGGGGAGCAGTACTTC
TRBV28,.,TRBD2,TRBJ2-2,CASRTGLAGGNTGELFF,TGTGCCAGCAGGACGGGACTAGCGGGAGGGAACACCGGGGAGCTGTTTTTT
TRBV9,.,.,TRBJ2-7,CASSPYGGYEQYF,TGTGCCAGCAGCCCCTATGGAGGATACGAGCAGTACTTC